The entry that follows covers one TCR beta chain sequence. Its antigen has not been determined. Base-call qualities are not available, and no considerably larger clone is one nucleotide away. The data were obtained in a study of cytomegalovirus exposure and HLA in healthy donors (dated by TCRdb to 2017 to 2019). Some background on the complete study: The 666 repertoires of the first cohort and the 95 to 150 validation repertoires were produced on the same platform, according to a later analysis. A separate validation cohort of roughly 120 different subjects was used in addition to the roughly 620-subject first cohort. The study aimed to test whether cataloging public T cell receptors could reveal signatures of past pathogen exposure. To predict cytomegalovirus infection status, the study brought together high-throughput TCR immunosequencing, statistical association of individual TCRs with disease status, and machine learning. What the study reported, not specific to this receptor: In the study, some 180 TCR beta chains were listed as associated with cytomegalovirus. Cytomegalovirus status was reported to be diagnosed by the classifier with high specificity and sensitivity in both the original and validation cohorts. Of the cluster scores, roughly 95% were above 0 in a later analysis, which found that TCRs clustered in the first cohort also tended to co-occur in the approximately 120 validation repertoires. It was suggested by the authors that the approach could potentially be generalized to other disease states and immunological phenotypes. In vitro tests confirmed that a few of the cytomegalovirus-associated TCR beta chains recognize cytomegalovirus antigens. A later analysis lacked HLA typing for the validation cohort, so it scored co-occurrence in that cohort across all 110 or so repertoires. Across donors, most TCR sequences were observed very rarely, whereas some public TCRs were present in many individuals.

Libraries came from the immunoSEQ multiplex PCR assay. The paper's processing steps were these. A statistical classification framework was developed to diagnose cytomegalovirus status using the catalog of TCR beta chain sequences. The source is immuneACCESS, and TCRdb retained only in-frame sequences with V and J called. Part of the clones is not carried over; for the studies checked, unresolved V genes explain less than half of this, and the remainder is unexplained. The DNA was the basis for D and trimming; V, J and clone size are from that table. Counted in this sample were about 56,000 clones; around 94% of them appeared once. Over 0.95% of the sample rests with the top ten. Donors formed part of the validation cohort, which comprised about 120 subjects and was distinct from the first cohort of under 800 subjects. Sequences SGHTA (CDR1) and FQGTGA (CDR2) are obtained from the germline V gene. Spanning cysteine to phenylalanine, the CDR3 consists of 15 amino acids. Only the CDR3 portion is preserved as DNA: 45 bases, with reading frame beginning at the first base. V has 2 bases trimmed and J has 3 bases trimmed; junction bases matching no gene number 6.

The chain is encoded by TRBV7-3 joined to TRBJ2-7, with 8 bases matching TRBD2. The specimen sequenced was PBMCs. The sequence derives from a man aged 18 to 30 in good health and CMV-seronegative. Here is the DNA: TGTGCCAGCAGCTTAGATGGGACTAGTCTCTACGAGCAGTACTTC. Translated, this is CASSLDGTSLYEQYF.